Shown below are 30 T cell receptor beta chains from a single sample sequenced in a study of cytomegalovirus exposure and HLA in healthy donors. The primer mix had 60 Vbeta and 13 Jbeta primers. TCRdb keeps only in-frame clones here, not all; method: immunoSEQ multiplex PCR. The sample records over 110,000 clones, roughly four fifths being singletons. Sequenced input: PBMCs. The receptors originated from a woman aged 55-69 years in good health and CMV-seropositive.

This clone was recorded once. This chain connects TRBV7-2 to TRBJ2-7; tentative D call: TRBD2 (6 bases). The germline CDR1 and CDR2 sequences are SGHTA and FQGNSA. This CDR3 is built from 14 residues. Trimming left V 4 bases short and J 6 bases short, with 16 bases between. CDR3 protein: CASSWTTVAVEQYF. CDR3 coding DNA: TGTGCCAGCAGCTGGACTACCGTCGCGGTCGAGCAGTACTTC.

V gene TRBV27 combines with J gene TRBJ2-5; D unresolved. The J call may be wrong; the DNA end is better matched by TRBJ2-7. Germline V gives CDR1 MNHEY, CDR2 SMNVEV (reference sequence). The CDR3 contains 14 residues. The CDR3 region is CASSLTFSSYEQYF. The DNA of the CDR3 is TGTGCCAGCAGTTTAACCTTTAGCTCCTACGAGCAGTACTTC.

The J gene is TRBJ1-1, the V gene TRBV6-5; no definite D call. In germline, CDR1 is MNHEY, CDR2 SVGAGI. V was clipped by 0 bases and J by 1 base, with 9 bases between them. This CDR3 is built from 15 residues. The CDR3 region is CASSYSNSGNTEAFF. CDR3 bases: TGTGCCAGCAGTTACTCGAACTCTGGGAACACTGAAGCTTTCTTT.

On this clone itself: The final CDR3 position lacks the conserved phenylalanine or tryptophan, pointing to a likely read error. In nucleotides, the CDR3 is TGTGCCAGCAGTCGGACAGGGATGACTAACTATGGCTACACCGTC. It is translated as CASSRTGMTNYGYTV. The chain employs TRBV6-5 and TRBJ1-2; 8 nucleotides align to TRBD1. The V and J ends lost 5 bases and 0 bases, in that order; junction bases with no gene match: 5. CDR1 MNHEY and CDR2 SVGAGI come from the germline V gene. The length of the CDR3 is 15 residues.

The V gene is TRBV27, the J gene TRBJ2-7; TRBD2 matches 7 bases. The V segment lost 3 bases and the J segment 3 bases; nucleotides outside the gene matches: 11. This CDR3 spans 16 amino acids. The germline V gene has CDR1 MNHEY and CDR2 SMNVEV (reference sequence). The CDR3 here is CASSFLHSSGLYEQYF. The CDR3, as DNA: TGTGCCAGCAGTTTTCTTCACTCTAGCGGCCTCTACGAGCAGTACTTC.

The chain couples TRBV2 to TRBJ2-1, with 7 bases matching TRBD2. V shed 8 bases, J shed 1 base, and the junction held 20 bases outside the gene matches. CDR1 is SNHLY, CDR2 FYNNEI, per germline. The CDR3 totals 19 residues. In DNA, the CDR3 is TGTGCCAGCGCCTCAGCGGGACGTGACCAATCAGGGTCCTACAATGAGCAGTTCTTC. Amino acid sequence: CASASAGRDQSGSYNEQFF.

V is TRBV7-9 and J is TRBJ2-2; no clear D gene. This CDR3 has 12 amino acids. Trimming removed 4 bases at V and 4 bases at J, with 4 bases between. CDR1 and CDR2 (germline): SEHNR, FQNEAQ (reference sequence). The CDR3 is CASSSLTGELFF. The CDR3 region has the DNA TGTGCCAGCAGCTCCCTCACCGGGGAGCTGTTTTTT.

The CDR3 spells CASSPWEGTGDTQYF. DNA for the CDR3: TGTGCCAGCAGCCCCTGGGAGGGGACGGGGGATACGCAGTATTTT. The chain uses TRBV14 and TRBJ2-3, with TRBD2 identical over 7 bases. The ends lost 4 bases at V and 6 bases at J; junction bases unmatched: 10. This CDR3 comprises 15 residues. CDR1 is SGHDN, CDR2 FVKESK, per germline. Full variable domain (rest looked up from reference TRBV14 and TRBJ2-3): EAGVTQFPSHSVIEKGQTVTLRCDPISGHDNLYWYRRVMGKEIKFLLHFVKESKQDESGMPNNRFLAERTGGTYSTLKVQPAELEDSGVYFCASSPWEGTGDTQYFGPGTRLTVL.

This chain joins TRBV5-1 and TRBJ2-6; TRBD1 aligns across 10 bases. V trimming: 7 bases; J trimming: 2 bases; junction bases outside the gene matches: 12. Germline assignment: CDR1 SGHRS and CDR2 YFSETQ. This CDR3 spans 18 amino acids. DNA of the CDR3: TGCGCCAGCGCGATAGGGACAGGGGCGGGCACTGGGGCCAACGTCCTGACTTTC. Translated: CASAIGTGAGTGANVLTF.

This clone was seen once. This rearrangement joins TRBV29-1 to TRBJ2-3, with D unclear. V was clipped by 6 bases and J by 4 bases, with 5 bases between them. This CDR3 spans 10 amino acids. Germline CDR1 reads SQVTM; CDR2 reads ANQGSEA. The CDR3 sequence is CSVEPDTQYF. CDR3 bases: TGCAGCGTGGAGCCAGATACGCAGTATTTT.

About this clone: This specimen includes other DNA sequences encoding the same CDR3. V and J are TRBV18 and TRBJ2-3; D call uncertain. The CDR3 covers 13 residues. The V and J ends lost 3 bases and 0 bases respectively, with 4 bases between them. Germline V gene lookup returns CDR1 KGHSH and CDR2 LQKENI. CDR3 region: CASSPPSTDTQYF. Written as DNA, the CDR3 is TGTGCCAGCTCACCTCCTAGCACAGATACGCAGTATTTT.

The chain has TRBV7-2 and TRBJ1-2; 7 nucleotides align to TRBD1. The CDR3 has 15 amino acids. Germline values: CDR1 SGHTA, CDR2 FQGNSA. The junction had 8 bases not matched to a gene; V was cut back by 2 bases and J by 5 bases. As DNA, the CDR3 is TGTGCCAGCAGCTTATCAACAGGGGCATCTTATGGCTACACCTTC. This sequence encodes CASSLSTGASYGYTF.

The chain links TRBV2 to TRBJ2-7, with 8 nucleotides matching TRBD1. Trimming at V came to 7 bases and at J to 5 bases, leaving 7 bases not matched to a gene. CDR3 size: 13 residues. CDR1 and CDR2 (germline): SNHLY, FYNNEI. Here the CDR3 DNA reads TGTGCCAGCAAAAGGACAGGGAACAACGAGCAGTACTTC. This codes for CASKRTGNNEQYF. Complete variable domain (other parts from reference TRBV2 and TRBJ2-7): EPEVTQTPSHQVTQMGQEVILRCVPISNHLYFYWYRQILGQKVEFLVSFYNNEISEKSEIFDDQFSVERPDGSNFTLKIRSTKLEDSAMYFCASKRTGNNEQYFGPGTRLTVT.

V is TRBV7-2 and J is TRBJ1-4; 7 bases are a match to TRBD1. CDR3 size: 14 residues. The germline V gene has CDR1 SGHTA and CDR2 FQGNSA. V lost 1 base to trimming and J lost 5 bases; unmatched junction nucleotides: 1. CDR3 sequence: CASSLVGQNEKLFF. In DNA form, the CDR3 reads TGTGCCAGCAGCTTAGTGGGACAGAATGAAAAACTGTTTTTT.

J is TRBJ2-1 and V is TRBV7-2; D remains unclear. The length of the CDR3 is 13 residues. V was trimmed by 1 base and J by 4 bases, leaving 5 bases between them. CDR1 and CDR2 (germline): SGHTA, FQGNSA. The CDR3 DNA reads as TGTGCCAGCAGCTTAGGCAGATACAATGAGCAGTTCTTC. This codes for CASSLGRYNEQFF. Based on the CDR3 plus reference TRBV7-2 and TRBJ2-1, the full variable domain is GAGVSQSPSNKVTEKGKDVELRCDPISGHTALYWYRQSLGQGLEFLIYFQGNSAPDKSGLPSDRFSAERTGGSVSTLTIQRTQQEDSAVYLCASSLGRYNEQFFGPGTRLTVL.

Only a few counts were recorded for this clone. This rearrangement joins TRBV4-1 to TRBJ2-5, with 9 positions matching TRBD1. Germline V gene data show CDR1 as MGHRA and CDR2 as YSYEKL. V shed 4 bases, J shed 6 bases, and the junction held 21 bases outside the gene matches. CDR3 length: 19 amino acids. CDR3 in DNA: TGCGCCAGCAGCCGCCCGGGACAGGGATATCCTCTATACAGGAAGACCCAGTACTTC. This encodes CASSRPGQGYPLYRKTQYF.

The chain employs TRBV11-3 and TRBJ2-3; D possibly corresponds to TRBD1 (6 bases). Trimming took off 5 bases at V and 0 bases at J, with 12 bases between the two ends. The CDR3 covers 15 residues. Per germline, CDR1 SGHNT and CDR2 YENEEA. The CDR3 nucleotides are TGTGCCAGCAGCGGCAGGGGTACTAGCACAGATACGCAGTATTTT. Amino acids: CASSGRGTSTDTQYF. Full variable domain (missing parts from reference TRBV11-3 and TRBJ2-3): EAGVVQSPRYKIIEKKQPVAFWCNPISGHNTLYWYLQNLGQGPELLIRYENEEAVDDSQLPKDRFSAERLKGVDSTLKIQPAELGDSAVYLCASSGRGTSTDTQYFGPGTRLTVL.

The chain links TRBV30 to TRBJ1-2; D not certain. The V end lost 4 bases, the J end lost 8 bases, and 17 bases lay between the germline ends. This CDR3 has 13 residues. Per germline, CDR1 GTSNPN and CDR2 SVGIG (reference sequence). The CDR3 spells CAWTKRDDGGYTF. CDR3 nucleotide sequence: TGTGCCTGGACAAAGCGGGATGATGGGGGCTACACCTTC. The complete variable domain, with remaining parts taken from reference TRBV30 and TRBJ1-2, reads SQTIHQWPATLVQPVGSPLSLECTVEGTSNPNLYWYRQAAGRGLQLLFYSVGIGQISSEVPQNLSASRPQDRQFILSSKKLLLSDSGFYLCAWTKRDDGGYTFGSGTRLTVV.

This chain connects TRBV5-4 to TRBJ1-2, with a weak D call TRBD1 (6 bases). Trimming removed 4 bases from V and 8 bases from J, with 15 bases in between. Germline-derived CDR1 and CDR2 are SGHNT and YYREEE (reference sequence). There are 13 residues in the CDR3. As DNA, the CDR3 is TGTGCCAGCAGCCCGGGCCCCCAGGGGGGCTACACCTTC. Its protein product is CASSPGPQGGYTF.

This clone has just a few counts. The V call is TRBV27, the J call TRBJ2-7; 11 bases agree with TRBD1. The V gene end was trimmed by 7 bases and the J gene end by 6 bases; junction bases not matched to a gene: 8. CDR3 length equals 14 residues. Germline-derived CDR1 and CDR2 are MNHEY and SMNVEV (reference sequence). As DNA, the CDR3 is TGTGCCAGCAATCCCGGGACAGGGGGAGGCGAGCAGTACTTC. It translates to CASNPGTGGGEQYF.

The genes are TRBV18 and TRBJ1-3; D might be TRBD1 (5 bases). The CDR3 sequence is 16 residues long. Trimming shortened V by 1 base and J by 1 base, and 11 bases separated the two germline ends. Germline V gene sequence: CDR1 KGHSH, CDR2 LQKENI. CDR3 DNA sequence: TGTGCCAGCTCACCACTGGACACTTTTTCTGGAAACACCATATATTTT. Translation gives CASSPLDTFSGNTIYF.

This sequence joins TRBV15 and TRBJ2-7, with TRBD1 matching over 11 bases. Unmatched junction bases numbered 4, after V lost 5 bases and J lost 4 bases. Germline CDR1 reads LNHNV; CDR2 reads YYDKDF (reference sequence). The CDR3 length is 14 residues. CDR3: CATSRTGGAYEQYF. The CDR3 region has the DNA TGTGCCACCAGCCGGACAGGGGGCGCGTACGAGCAGTACTTC.

The chain joins TRBV30 to TRBJ1-4; D might be TRBD1 (5 bases). Trimming took off 0 bases at V and 16 bases at J, with 12 bases between the two ends. The germline gives CDR1 GTSNPN, CDR2 SVGIG (reference sequence). The CDR3 sequence is 11 residues long. This chain's CDR3 is CAWSVRGLRFF. For the CDR3, the DNA is TGTGCCTGGAGTGTTAGGGGACTACGGTTTTTT.

CDR3 amino acids: CASSFGAWSNQPQHF. The CDR3 DNA reads as TGTGCCAGCAGTTTTGGGGCCTGGAGCAATCAGCCCCAGCATTTT. The gene calls are TRBV28 and TRBJ1-5; weak D call: TRBD1 (5 bases). Germline values: CDR1 MDHEN, CDR2 SYDVKM. V was clipped by 3 bases and J by 1 base, with 10 bases between them. This CDR3 comprises 15 residues.

The chain recombines TRBV5-1 with TRBJ2-2; perhaps TRBD1 as D (5 bases). The CDR3 totals 14 residues. The V gene lost 0 bases and the J gene lost 4 bases, with 7 bases spanning the gap. The germline V gene has CDR1 SGHRS and CDR2 YFSETQ. CDR3 in DNA: TGCGCCAGCAGCTTGGACAGGAGCACCGGGGAGCTGTTTTTT. This gives the protein CASSLDRSTGELFF.

This chain joins TRBV19 and TRBJ2-5; D is unclear. The DNA end lines up better with TRBJ2-7; the J call may be wrong. Germline values: CDR1 LNHDA, CDR2 SQIVND (reference sequence). The CDR3 loop spans 10 amino acids. This CDR3 reads CAVRSYEQYF. CDR3 DNA sequence: TGTGCCGTGCGGAGTTACGAGCAGTACTTC.

This chain joins TRBV6-5 and TRBJ2-7; the match to TRBD2 covers 10 bases. After removal of 6 bases from V and 0 bases from J, the junction contained 5 bases not matched to a gene. The CDR3 contains 15 residues. The germline gives CDR1 MNHEY, CDR2 SVGAGI. CDR3 nucleotide sequence: TGTGCCAGCAGCCTACTAGCGGGGAGCTCCTACGAGCAGTACTTC. It yields the protein CASSLLAGSSYEQYF.

The chain links TRBV19 to TRBJ1-2; a weak D match, TRBD1 (5 bases). The CDR3 runs to 13 residues. V lost 5 bases, J lost 7 bases, and 14 bases lay in between. Germline lookup yields CDR1 LNHDA and CDR2 SQIVND (reference sequence). CDR3 sequence (DNA): TGTGCCAGTAGTGTGGGGGGAGGGTTTGGCTACACCTTC. It specifies CASSVGGGFGYTF.

This clone was seen a few times. The V gene is TRBV7-6, the J gene TRBJ2-7, with a weak D call TRBD2 (7 bases). There are 14 residues in the CDR3. Looked up from germline, CDR1 is SGHVS and CDR2 is FNYEAQ. The ends were cut back, 3 bases at V and 4 bases at J, with 13 bases in the middle. The CDR3 is CASSFGGGNYEQYF. CDR3 DNA sequence: TGTGCCAGCAGCTTTGGGGGGGGCAATTACGAGCAGTACTTC.

This clone was recorded only once. The CDR3 reads CASSAGTSGDTQYF. The CDR3 DNA follows: TGTGCCAGCTCAGCCGGGACTAGCGGGGATACGCAGTATTTT. V usage is TRBV18 and J usage is TRBJ2-3, with 12 bases that match TRBD2. Germline CDR1 and CDR2: KGHSH and LQKENI. J lost 6 bases, V lost 5 bases, and 3 bases had no gene match. The CDR3 loop spans 14 amino acids.